The 6 T cell receptor beta chains below all came from one sample that was sequenced in a study of CD8+ T cells in alopecia areata. Treatment described: oral pan-JAK inhibitor, 5-10 mg twice daily. The sequencing template was cDNA reverse transcribed from extracted RNA. Produced via immunoSEQ multiplex PCR; TCRdb's table is partial and in-frame only. Of about 88,000 clones detected, roughly 40% appear once; the ten largest clones hold roughly 18%. The sample was CD8+ T cells sorted from blood, taken at week 24, from a patient treated with tofacitinib. These receptors were obtained from a human donor with alopecia areata.

This clone was counted a few times. This sequence joins TRBV27 and TRBJ2-1; the D gene is possibly TRBD2 (7 bases). CDR1 is MNHEY and CDR2 is SMNVEV in the germline V gene (reference sequence). This CDR3 contains 15 residues. V lost 5 bases, J lost 8 bases, and 19 bases lay in between. CDR3 DNA sequence: TGTGCCAGCAGTCTCCTAGGGGGAGGGGTCCATGAGCAGTTCTTC. Its protein is CASSLLGGGVHEQFF.

The chain couples TRBV4-1 to TRBJ2-7; a possible D gene is TRBD2 (5 bases). The CDR3 runs 13 residues. V lost 1 base and J lost 5, with 9 bases in between. CDR1 MGHRA and CDR2 YSYEKL come from the germline V gene. In DNA, the CDR3 is TGCGCCAGCAGCCAAGGTGGGAGAGACGAGCAGTACTTC. Translation: CASSQGGRDEQYF.

DNA for the CDR3: TGTGCCAGCACCACCCGGGAGCGGAAAAACACCGGGGAGCTGTTTTTT. Translation: CASTTRERKNTGELFF. The chain employs TRBV27 and TRBJ2-2; perhaps TRBD2 as D (6 bases). Germline CDR1 and CDR2: MNHEY and SMNVEV (reference sequence). This CDR3 is 16 amino acids long. V lost 7 bases and J 2 bases, leaving 17 bases between the germline ends.

This clone was recorded once. The genes are TRBV6-1 and TRBJ1-1; possible D gene TRBD1, 6 bases. Trimming cost V 2 bases and J 3 bases, with 13 bases left between them. The CDR3 spans 15 residues. Germline CDR1 and CDR2: MNHNS and SASEGT. CDR3 in amino acids: CASSESVRGDTEAFF. The CDR3 DNA reads TGTGCCAGCAGTGAATCAGTCAGGGGTGACACTGAAGCTTTCTTT.

This sequence joins TRBV9 and TRBJ2-1, with TRBD2 identical over 7 bases. The CDR3 spans 15 residues. Germline assignment: CDR1 SGDLS and CDR2 YYNGEE. The ends lost 2 bases at V and 4 bases at J; junction bases unmatched: 6. The CDR3 here is CASSVRGGPYNEQFF. Here the CDR3 DNA reads TGTGCCAGCAGCGTCCGGGGAGGGCCGTACAATGAGCAGTTCTTC.

V and J are TRBV6-5 and TRBJ1-2, with D possibly being TRBD1 (5 bases). CDR1 is MNHEY, CDR2 SVGAGI, per germline. This CDR3 contains 15 residues. V was shortened by 7 bases and J by 2 bases, with 17 bases between the two germline ends. CDR3 region: CASTIGGEGNYGYTF. Written as DNA, the CDR3 is TGTGCCAGCACCATTGGAGGGGAGGGGAACTATGGCTACACCTTC.